One and the same sample provided the 15 T cell receptor beta chains below, sequenced in a study of OX40 agonist ivuxolimab in advanced cancers. Here immunoSEQ multiplex PCR was the method, and the copy in TCRdb shows in-frame clones only, minus some. The data show 95,000 to 150,000 clones, with 85% to 95% seen just once and approximately 0.15% held by the top ten. Sequencing used CD4+ or CD8+ T cells sorted from blood, obtained in a trial of the OX40 agonist ivuxolimab. The source of these receptors is an adult with an advanced solid tumor such as melanoma, head and neck, liver or kidney cancer.

The chain couples TRBV6-5 to TRBJ1-3; tentative D call: TRBD1 (5 bases). The V end lost 9 bases, the J end lost 1 base, and 10 bases lay between the germline ends. The CDR3 is 13 amino acids. The germline V gene encodes CDR1 MNHEY and CDR2 SVGAGI. CDR3 nucleotides: TGTGCCAGTTGGCGGGGGTCTGGAAACACCATATATTTT. It translates to CASWRGSGNTIYF.

Written as DNA, the CDR3 is TGTGCCAGTAGTCGGACAGGGGATCAAGAGACCCAGTACTTC. This encodes CASSRTGDQETQYF. The rearrangement uses TRBV19 and TRBJ2-5; TRBD1 agrees at 9 bases. This CDR3 is built from 14 residues. Germline-derived CDR1 and CDR2 are LNHDA and SQIVND (reference sequence). J lost 2 bases, V lost 5 bases, and 3 bases had no gene match.

Note on this clone: This may stem from a read error, because a much larger clone lies one nucleotide away. V gene TRBV6-1 combines with J gene TRBJ1-2; D is unclear. With 6 bases removed from V and 1 base from J, the gap between germline ends came to 3 bases. Germline assignment: CDR1 MNHNS and CDR2 SASEGT. The CDR3 runs 11 residues. Here the CDR3 reads CASSLNYGYTF. In DNA, the CDR3 is TGTGCCAGCAGCCTTAACTATGGCTACACCTTC.

The chain joins TRBV5-1 to TRBJ2-6; TRBD2 is a possible D gene (7 bases). Trimming left V 3 bases short and J 0 bases short, with 22 bases between. Germline loops: CDR1 SGHRS, CDR2 YFSETQ. CDR3 size: 20 residues. The chain's CDR3 is CASSSRGGDNRPSGANVLTF. CDR3 DNA: TGCGCCAGCAGCTCCCGAGGGGGGGACAACCGACCCTCTGGGGCCAACGTCCTGACTTTC.

J is TRBJ1-2 and V is TRBV11-2; D is undetermined. Germline CDR1 SGHAT, CDR2 FQNNGV. This CDR3 comprises 13 residues. Trimming removed 1 base at V and 5 bases at J, with 8 bases between. The CDR3 DNA follows: TGTGCCAGCAGCTTAGGGAACCCGTATGGCTACACCTTC. This translates into CASSLGNPYGYTF.

The V call is TRBV5-6, the J call TRBJ2-1; 13 nucleotides align to TRBD2. The junction had 7 bases not matched to a gene; V was cut back by 4 bases and J by 6 bases. CDR1 SGHDT and CDR2 YYEEEE come from the germline V gene. This CDR3 is 16 amino acids long. CDR3 bases: TGTGCCAGCAGCCTGCGCACTAGCGGGGGGGGCAATGAGCAGTTCTTC. It translates to CASSLRTSGGGNEQFF.

The chain uses TRBV28 and TRBJ1-1, with a possible D match to TRBD1 (6 bases). The CDR3 covers 15 residues. Trimming pared 6 bases from V and 3 bases from J, leaving 17 bases between. CDR1 MDHEN and CDR2 SYDVKM come from the germline V gene. The CDR3 protein is CASRDAGGRDTEAFF. CDR3 coding DNA: TGTGCCAGCAGAGACGCGGGGGGCCGGGACACTGAAGCTTTCTTT. The full variable domain, its missing parts supplied by reference TRBV28 and TRBJ1-1, is DVKVTQSSRYLVKRTGEKVFLECVQDMDHENMFWYRQDPGLGLRLIYFSYDVKMKEKGDIPEGYSVSREKKERFSLILESASTNQTSMYLCASRDAGGRDTEAFFGQGTRLTVV.

The V call is TRBV7-3, the J call TRBJ1-1; D gene ambiguous. Trimming shortened V by 4 bases and J by 1 base, and 7 bases separated the two germline ends. The CDR3 length is 13 residues. Germline V gene sequence: CDR1 SGHTA, CDR2 FQGTGA. The CDR3 coding sequence is TGTGCCAGCAGCTACGGACCGAACACTGAAGCTTTCTTT. As protein: CASSYGPNTEAFF.

This clone was recorded only once. The rearrangement links TRBV7-9 to TRBJ2-7; D not certain. Looked up from germline, CDR1 is SEHNR and CDR2 is FQNEAQ (reference sequence). The CDR3 contains 14 residues. Between the trimmed V and J ends, which lost 9 bases and 1 base, there was a span of 16 bases. CDR3 residues: CASSPGPRSYEQYF. DNA for the CDR3: TGTGCCAGTTCTCCCGGGCCAAGATCCTACGAGCAGTACTTC.

This clone was detected only a few times. The chain links TRBV2 to TRBJ2-5; TRBD1 matches 8 bases. This CDR3 comprises 15 residues. Germline CDR1 and CDR2: SNHLY and FYNNEI. Trimming removed 5 bases from V and 3 bases from J; junction bases left unmatched: 8. The CDR3 loop is CASSPEDRVKETQYF. Written as DNA, the CDR3 is TGTGCCAGCAGTCCCGAGGACAGGGTCAAAGAGACCCAGTACTTC.

The chain combines TRBV9 with TRBJ1-4; TRBD1 matches 7 bases. The CDR3 is 16 residues long. Germline V gene sequence: CDR1 SGDLS, CDR2 YYNGEE. V lost 2 bases, J lost 11 bases, and 15 bases stayed unmatched. In DNA form, the CDR3 reads TGTGCCAGCAGCGTTGGTATCGGGACAGCCGGGAGGAAACTGTTTTTT. Protein: CASSVGIGTAGRKLFF.

The V and J genes are TRBV28 and TRBJ2-7, with 9 bases fitting TRBD1. Germline loops: CDR1 MDHEN, CDR2 SYDVKM. Trimming took 6 bases from V and 3 from J; bases not matched to a gene: 0. There are 12 residues in the CDR3. The CDR3 region is CASRDRGYEQYF. CDR3 nucleotides: TGTGCCAGCAGGGACAGGGGCTACGAGCAGTACTTC.

The chain is built from TRBV6-1 and TRBJ1-2; TRBD1 agrees at 7 bases. The CDR3 contains 12 residues. V was clipped by 11 bases and J by 2 bases; unmatched bases: 5. Germline values: CDR1 MNHNS, CDR2 SASEGT. CDR3 sequence: CAGSQGNYGYTF. In DNA, the CDR3 is TGTGCCGGCTCACAGGGGAACTATGGCTACACCTTC.

The genes are TRBV7-9 and TRBJ2-5; D is possibly TRBD1 (6 bases). The end of the DNA aligns better with TRBJ2-7, so the J call may be wrong. Germline-derived CDR1 and CDR2 are SEHNR and FQNEAQ (reference sequence). This CDR3 is 14 amino acids long. The DNA of the CDR3 is TGTGCCAGCAGCTTAGGGCAGGGGATCTTCGAGCAGTACTTC. Protein: CASSLGQGIFEQYF.

The V gene is TRBV5-1, the J gene TRBJ1-4; D is unresolved. The V gene's germline CDR1 is SGHRS and CDR2 YFSETQ. This CDR3 is 13 amino acids long. Trimming cost V 0 bases and J 7 bases, with 7 bases left between them. This CDR3 is CASSLGIGEKLFF. CDR3 nucleotide sequence: TGCGCCAGCAGCTTGGGTATCGGTGAAAAACTGTTTTTT.